The T cell receptor beta chain described here comes from a study of blood T cell repertoires in COVID-19. Clones were read by immunoSEQ multiplex PCR, and TCRdb kept only the in-frame ones, dropping some. The sample contains approximately 20,000 clones, about four fifths of which appear only once. V gave up 3 bases and J gave up 10 bases, with 18 bases separating them. Germline V gene sequence: CDR1 SEHNR, CDR2 FQNEAQ (reference sequence). The CDR3 has 14 residues. This TCR was sampled from a human donor in a cohort sampled during active COVID-19. Sequenced material: peripheral blood. The J gene is TRBJ1-2, the V gene TRBV7-9; perhaps TRBD1 as D (6 bases). The CDR3 region is CASSFLGGGIDYTF. In DNA, the CDR3 is TGTGCCAGCAGCTTCCTCGGGGGGGGCATAGACTACACCTTC.